This TCR beta chain came from a study of human T cells and chemical hapten exposure. The germline V gene encodes CDR1 DFQATT and CDR2 SNEGSKA (reference sequence). The trim removed 3 bases at V and 9 bases at J, leaving 8 bases unmatched. This CDR3 has 13 residues. This clonotype was counted many times. Time point of the sample: patch test 1, 2 weeks after DPC sensitization. The sample's treatment: therapeutic diphenylcyclopropenone sensitization with weekly scalp DPC. TCRdb processed the RACE reads anew with MiXCR; each CDR3 protein has one entry. The repertoire has some 110,000 distinct CDR3 sequences, over 10% of them found once; the top ten carry approximately 1.4%.

This TCR derives from a woman in her forties or fifties with alopecia areata. Some clones in this sample may be carry-over from other donors' samples. The source was whole blood, collected in connection with sensitization to the hapten diphenylcyclopropenone (DPC). The V gene is TRBV20-1, the J gene TRBJ2-1; 7 nucleotides match TRBD2. The CDR3 sequence: CSASAGLFAEQFF. CDR3 DNA sequence: TGCAGTGCTAGTGCGGGACTATTCGCTGAGCAGTTCTTC.